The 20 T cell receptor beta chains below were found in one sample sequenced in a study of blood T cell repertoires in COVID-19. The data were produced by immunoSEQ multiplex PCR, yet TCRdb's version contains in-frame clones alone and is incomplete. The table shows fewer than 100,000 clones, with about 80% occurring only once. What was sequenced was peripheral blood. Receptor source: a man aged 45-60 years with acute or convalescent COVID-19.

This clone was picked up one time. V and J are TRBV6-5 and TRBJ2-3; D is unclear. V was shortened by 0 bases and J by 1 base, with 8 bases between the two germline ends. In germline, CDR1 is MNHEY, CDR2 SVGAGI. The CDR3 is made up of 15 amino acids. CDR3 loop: CASSYSRQRTDTQYF. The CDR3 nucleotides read TGTGCCAGCAGTTACTCGAGGCAGCGCACAGATACGCAGTATTTT.

The CDR3 DNA is TGTGCCAGCACTAACACAGATACGCAGTATTTT. Translating it yields CASTNTDTQYF. V and J are TRBV27 and TRBJ2-3; D unresolved. The ends were cut back, 7 bases at V and 2 bases at J, with 4 bases in the middle. The CDR3 has 11 residues. Germline loops: CDR1 MNHEY, CDR2 SMNVEV (reference sequence).

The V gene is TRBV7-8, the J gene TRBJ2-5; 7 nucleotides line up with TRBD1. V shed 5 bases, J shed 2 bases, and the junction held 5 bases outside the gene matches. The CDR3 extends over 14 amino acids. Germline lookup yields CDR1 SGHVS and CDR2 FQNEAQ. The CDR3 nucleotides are TGTGCCAGCAGCCCGGGACAGATACAAGAGACCCAGTACTTC. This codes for CASSPGQIQETQYF.

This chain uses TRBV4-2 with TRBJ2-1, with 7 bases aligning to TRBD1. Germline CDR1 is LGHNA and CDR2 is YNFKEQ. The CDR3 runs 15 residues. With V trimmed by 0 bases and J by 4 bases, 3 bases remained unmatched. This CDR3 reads CASSQDRGNYNEQFF. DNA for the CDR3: TGTGCCAGCAGCCAAGACAGGGGGAATTACAATGAGCAGTTCTTC.

CDR3 region: CASSQEKGGSSTEAFF. Here the CDR3 DNA reads TGTGCCAGCAGCCAAGAAAAGGGGGGGTCGAGCACTGAAGCTTTCTTT. This rearrangement joins TRBV4-2 to TRBJ1-1; possibly TRBD1 for D (6 bases). Germline V CDR1 and CDR2: LGHNA, YNFKEQ. The V end was cut by 0 bases, the J end by 4 bases, with 15 bases between. The CDR3 spans 16 residues.

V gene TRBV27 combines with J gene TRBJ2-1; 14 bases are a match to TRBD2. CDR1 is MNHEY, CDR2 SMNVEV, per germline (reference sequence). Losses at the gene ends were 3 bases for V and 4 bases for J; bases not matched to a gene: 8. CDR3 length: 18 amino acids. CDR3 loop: CASSFLTSGGALYNEQFF. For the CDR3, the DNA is TGTGCCAGCAGTTTCTTGACTAGCGGGGGGGCCTTGTACAATGAGCAGTTCTTC.

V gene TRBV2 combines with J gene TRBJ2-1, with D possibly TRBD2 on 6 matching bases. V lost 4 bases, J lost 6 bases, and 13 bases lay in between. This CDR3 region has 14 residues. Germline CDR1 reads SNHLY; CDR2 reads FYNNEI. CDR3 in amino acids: CASSATRGSNEQFF. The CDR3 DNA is TGTGCCAGCAGTGCGACCCGGGGGTCCAATGAGCAGTTCTTC.

CDR3 coding DNA: TGTGCCAGCAGCGTTTCAATCCAACCAGACACAGATACGCAGTATTTT. Residues: CASSVSIQPDTDTQYF. V is TRBV9 and J is TRBJ2-3; D remains ambiguous. The CDR3 has 16 residues. The V end was cut by 2 bases, the J end by 2 bases, with 15 bases between. The V gene's germline CDR1 is SGDLS and CDR2 YYNGEE.

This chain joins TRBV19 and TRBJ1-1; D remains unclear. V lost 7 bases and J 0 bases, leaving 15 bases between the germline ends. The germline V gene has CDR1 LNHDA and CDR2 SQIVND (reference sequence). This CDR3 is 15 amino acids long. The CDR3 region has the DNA TGTGCCAGTACCAAGTCTACAGCTATGAACACTGAAGCTTTCTTT. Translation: CASTKSTAMNTEAFF.

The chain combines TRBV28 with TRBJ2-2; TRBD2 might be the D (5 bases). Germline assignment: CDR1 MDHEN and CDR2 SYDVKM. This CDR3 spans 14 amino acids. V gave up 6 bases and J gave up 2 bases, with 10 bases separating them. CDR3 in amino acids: CASSTRENTGELFF. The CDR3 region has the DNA TGTGCCAGCAGCACCCGGGAAAACACCGGGGAGCTGTTTTTT. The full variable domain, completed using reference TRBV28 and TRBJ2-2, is DVKVTQSSRYLVKRTGEKVFLECVQDMDHENMFWYRQDPGLGLRLIYFSYDVKMKEKGDIPEGYSVSREKKERFSLILESASTNQTSMYLCASSTRENTGELFFGEGSRLTVL.

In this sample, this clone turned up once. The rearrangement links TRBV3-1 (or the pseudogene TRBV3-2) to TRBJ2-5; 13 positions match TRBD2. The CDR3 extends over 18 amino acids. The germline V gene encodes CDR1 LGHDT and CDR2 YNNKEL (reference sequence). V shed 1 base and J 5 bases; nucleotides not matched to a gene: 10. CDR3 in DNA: TGTGCCAGCAGCCAAGGGTTGAGGACTAGCGGGAGACGGGAGACCCAGTACTTC. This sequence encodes CASSQGLRTSGRRETQYF.

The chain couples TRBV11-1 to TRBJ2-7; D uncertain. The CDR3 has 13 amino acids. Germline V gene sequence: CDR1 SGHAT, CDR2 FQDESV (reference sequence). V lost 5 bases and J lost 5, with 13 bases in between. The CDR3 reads CASSPHLNHEQYF. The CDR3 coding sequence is TGTGCCAGCAGCCCCCACTTAAACCACGAGCAGTACTTC.

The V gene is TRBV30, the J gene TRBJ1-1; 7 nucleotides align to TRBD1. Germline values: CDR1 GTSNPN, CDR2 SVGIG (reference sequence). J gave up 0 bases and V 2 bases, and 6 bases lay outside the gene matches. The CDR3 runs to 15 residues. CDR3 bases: TGTGCCTGGAGTTGGGACAGACCTATGAACACTGAAGCTTTCTTT. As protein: CAWSWDRPMNTEAFF. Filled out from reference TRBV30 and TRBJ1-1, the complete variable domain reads SQTIHQWPATLVQPVGSPLSLECTVEGTSNPNLYWYRQAAGRGLQLLFYSVGIGQISSEVPQNLSASRPQDRQFILSSKKLLLSDSGFYLCAWSWDRPMNTEAFFGQGTRLTVV.

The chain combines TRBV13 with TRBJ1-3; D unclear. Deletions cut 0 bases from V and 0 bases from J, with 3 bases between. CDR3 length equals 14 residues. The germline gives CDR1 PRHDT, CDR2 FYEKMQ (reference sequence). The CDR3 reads CASSLGSSGNTIYF. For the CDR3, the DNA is TGTGCCAGCAGCTTAGGGAGCTCTGGAAACACCATATATTTT. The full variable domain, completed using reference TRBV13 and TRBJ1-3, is AAGVIQSPRHLIKEKRETATLKCYPIPRHDTVYWYQQGPGQDPQFLISFYEKMQSDKGSIPDRFSAQQFSDYHSELNMSSLELGDSALYFCASSLGSSGNTIYFGEGSWLTVV.

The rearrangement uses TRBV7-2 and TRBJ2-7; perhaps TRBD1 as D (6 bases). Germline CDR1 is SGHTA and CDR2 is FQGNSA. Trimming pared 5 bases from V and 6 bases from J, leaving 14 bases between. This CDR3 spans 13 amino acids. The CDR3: CASSPGTFGEQYF. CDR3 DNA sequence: TGTGCCAGCAGCCCGGGGACATTCGGCGAGCAGTACTTC. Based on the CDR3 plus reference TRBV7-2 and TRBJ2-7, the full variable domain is GAGVSQSPSNKVTEKGKDVELRCDPISGHTALYWYRQSLGQGLEFLIYFQGNSAPDKSGLPSDRFSAERTGGSVSTLTIQRTQQEDSAVYLCASSPGTFGEQYFGPGTRLTVT.

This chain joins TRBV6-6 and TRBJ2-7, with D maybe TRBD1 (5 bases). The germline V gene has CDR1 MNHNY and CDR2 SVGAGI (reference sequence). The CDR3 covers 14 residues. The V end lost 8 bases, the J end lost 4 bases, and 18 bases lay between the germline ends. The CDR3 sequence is CASHQGDWAYEQYF. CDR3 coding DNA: TGTGCCAGCCACCAAGGGGATTGGGCGTACGAGCAGTACTTC.

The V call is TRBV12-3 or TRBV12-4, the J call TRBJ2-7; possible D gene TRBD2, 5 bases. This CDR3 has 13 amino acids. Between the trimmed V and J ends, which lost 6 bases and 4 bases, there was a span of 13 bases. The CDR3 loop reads CASRPGLAYEQYF. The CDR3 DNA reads TGTGCCAGCAGACCCGGACTTGCATACGAGCAGTACTTC.

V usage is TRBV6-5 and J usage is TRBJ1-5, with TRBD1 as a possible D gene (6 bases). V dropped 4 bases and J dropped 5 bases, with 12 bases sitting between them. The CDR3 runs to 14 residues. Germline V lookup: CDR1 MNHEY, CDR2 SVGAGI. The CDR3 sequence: CASSLQGRDQPQHF. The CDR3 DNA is TGTGCCAGCAGTTTACAGGGTAGGGATCAGCCCCAGCATTTT.

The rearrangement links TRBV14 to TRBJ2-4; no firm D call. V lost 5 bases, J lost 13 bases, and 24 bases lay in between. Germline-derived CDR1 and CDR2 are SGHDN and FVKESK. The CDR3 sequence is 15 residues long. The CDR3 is CASSVRAVSTSLQYF. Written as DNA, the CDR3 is TGTGCCAGCAGCGTCCGAGCCGTATCCACCTCTCTGCAGTACTTC.

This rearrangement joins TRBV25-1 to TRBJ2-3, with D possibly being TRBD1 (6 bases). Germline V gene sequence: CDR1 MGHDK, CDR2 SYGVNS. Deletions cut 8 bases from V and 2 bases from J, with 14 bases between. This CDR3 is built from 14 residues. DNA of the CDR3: TGTGCCAGCGAGAGAAGGGGGAACACAGATACGCAGTATTTT. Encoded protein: CASERRGNTDTQYF.